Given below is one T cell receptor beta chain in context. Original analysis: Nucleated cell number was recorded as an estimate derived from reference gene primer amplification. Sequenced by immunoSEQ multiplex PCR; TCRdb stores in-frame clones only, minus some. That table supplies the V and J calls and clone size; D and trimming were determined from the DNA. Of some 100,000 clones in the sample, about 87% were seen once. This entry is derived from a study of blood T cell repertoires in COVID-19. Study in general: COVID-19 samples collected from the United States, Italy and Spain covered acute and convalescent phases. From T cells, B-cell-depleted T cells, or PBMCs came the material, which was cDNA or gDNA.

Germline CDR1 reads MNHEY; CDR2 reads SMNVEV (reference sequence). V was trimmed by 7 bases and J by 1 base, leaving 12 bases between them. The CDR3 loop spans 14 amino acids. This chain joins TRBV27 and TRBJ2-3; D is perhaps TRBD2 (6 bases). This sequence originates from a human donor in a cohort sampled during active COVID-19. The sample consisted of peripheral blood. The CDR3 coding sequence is TGTGCCAGCAAAGACACGGGGGGCACAGATACGCAGTATTTT. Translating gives CASKDTGGTDTQYF.